The 23 T cell receptor beta chains below come from one sample, sequenced in a study of molecular identifiers for immune sequencing clone quantification. TCRdb processed the PCR reads anew with MiXCR; each CDR3 protein has one entry. The repertoire holds about 640,000 distinct CDR3 sequences, with just under 20% as singletons. Sequenced material: naive CD8+ T cells from blood, with Jurkat cell RNA spiked in. Subset indicated: FACS-sorted CD8+CD4-CCR7+CD45RA+ naive T cells. These receptors all come from a human donor in good health. Some libraries in this study had Jurkat cell RNA spiked in.

Comments on this clonotype: At one of its ends the junction is not consistent with the germline gene, which may arise from a read error. The chain links TRBV7-7 to TRBJ2-2; 8 bases agree with TRBD2. CDR3 length equals 17 residues. Germline V gene data show CDR1 as SSHAT and CDR2 as FNYEAQ (reference sequence). In nucleotides, the CDR3 is TGTGCTAGCAGACGCACCCTGGGGCGGGAGGACACCGGGGAGCTGTTTTTT. As protein: CASRRTLGREDTGELFF.

This clonotype was counted at least ten times. The chain combines TRBV27 with TRBJ2-2, with TRBD1 matching over 9 bases. The CDR3 loop spans 15 amino acids. V shed 3 bases and J 6 bases; nucleotides not matched to a gene: 5. The germline V gene has CDR1 MNHEY and CDR2 SMNVEV (reference sequence). This CDR3 reads CASSLGQGGAGELFF. The CDR3 bases are TGTGCCAGCAGTTTGGGACAGGGAGGGGCCGGGGAGCTGTTTTTT.

This clonotype was found many times. The chain carries TRBV9 and TRBJ2-3, with 9 positions matching TRBD2. CDR3 size: 16 residues. Trimming took 0 bases from V and 1 from J; bases not matched to a gene: 3. Germline CDR1 and CDR2: SGDLS and YYNGEE. CDR3 sequence reads: CASSVEWTSGTDTQYF. Written as DNA, the CDR3 is TGTGCCAGCAGCGTAGAGTGGACTAGCGGCACAGATACGCAGTATTTT.

This clonotype has at least ten counts. In DNA form, the CDR3 reads TGCGCCAGCAGTCCTGCCAGGTCTAGGAAATCCTACGAGCAGTACTTC. Protein: CASSPARSRKSYEQYF. This chain uses TRBV23-1 with TRBJ2-7; D call uncertain. TRBV23-1 is an ORF; its function is uncertain. V dropped 4 bases and J dropped 1 base, with 17 bases sitting between them. CDR3 length: 16 residues.

This chain joins TRBV27 and TRBJ2-7; perhaps D is TRBD1 or TRBD2 (6 bases each). This CDR3 is built from 16 residues. Germline V gene sequence: CDR1 MNHEY, CDR2 SMNVEV (reference sequence). Trimming stripped 3 bases from V and 0 bases from J, with 15 bases between. The CDR3 spells CASSLTGAHNSYEQYF. CDR3 DNA: TGTGCCAGCAGTTTGACGGGGGCGCATAACTCCTACGAGCAGTACTTC.

In the case of this clonotype: A much larger clone lies one base from this, so it may be a read error. V is TRBV20-1 and J is TRBJ2-7; D ambiguous. V dropped 1 base and J dropped 2 bases, with 12 bases sitting between them. CDR1 and CDR2 from the germline V gene are DFQATT and SNEGSKA (reference sequence). This CDR3 spans 14 amino acids. CDR3 loop: CSARASGCTYEQYF. The DNA for the CDR3 is TGCAGTGCTAGAGCGAGTGGATGTACCTACGAGCAGTACTTC.

The chain recombines TRBV25-1 with TRBJ1-2; weak D call: TRBD1 (5 bases). The CDR3 is 14 amino acids. V lost 3 bases, J lost 7 bases, and 15 bases lay in between. Germline V CDR1 and CDR2: MGHDK, SYGVNS. The CDR3 nucleotides read TGTGCCAGCAGTGAGCGGGATGACGGGGGTGGCTACACCTTC. Its protein product is CASSERDDGGGYTF.

In its sample, this clonotype was seen many times. V is TRBV7-9 and J is TRBJ2-5; 9 bases agree with TRBD2. The V segment lost 3 bases and the J segment 0 bases; nucleotides outside the gene matches: 5. In germline, CDR1 is SEHNR, CDR2 FQNEAQ (reference sequence). This CDR3 has 16 residues. CDR3 loop: CASSFFPSGNQETQYF. CDR3 nucleotide sequence: TGTGCCAGCAGCTTCTTTCCTAGCGGGAACCAAGAGACCCAGTACTTC.

As regards this clonotype: One end of the junction does not line up with germline, which may come from a read error. The chain combines TRBV27 with TRBJ2-7, with 12 bases fitting TRBD2. Germline CDR1 MNHEY, CDR2 SMNVEV (reference sequence). The CDR3 sequence is 12 residues long. As DNA, the CDR3 is TGTGCCACTAGCGGGGGGGCTTACGGGCAGTACTTC. This translates into CATSGGAYGQYF.

A few counts support this clonotype. The V call is TRBV28, the J call TRBJ2-5; tentative D call: TRBD1 (6 bases). The germline V gene has CDR1 MDHEN and CDR2 SYDVKM. This CDR3 has 14 residues. V lost 5 bases and J lost 5, with 15 bases in between. The CDR3: CASSQYRALETQYF. The CDR3 nucleotides read TGTGCCAGCAGTCAGTACAGGGCATTGGAGACCCAGTACTTC.

The rearrangement joins TRBV27 to TRBJ2-1, with no clear D. In germline, CDR1 is MNHEY, CDR2 SMNVEV (reference sequence). This CDR3 has 12 residues. V dropped 5 bases and J dropped 5 bases, with 7 bases sitting between them. The CDR3 region is CASSTLHNEQFF. CDR3 bases: TGTGCCAGCAGTACCTTACACAATGAGCAGTTCTTC.

This clonotype was recorded many times. The rearrangement uses TRBV30 and TRBJ2-3, with D tentatively TRBD1 (6 bases). Germline V gives CDR1 GTSNPN, CDR2 SVGIG (reference sequence). CDR3 length equals 17 residues. V was clipped by 5 bases and J by 2 bases, with 23 bases between them. The CDR3 region is CAWGHRDNIMATDTQYF. CDR3 in DNA: TGTGCCTGGGGACATAGGGACAATATAATGGCCACAGATACGCAGTATTTT.

Concerning this clonotype: One base away lies a much larger clone, so this may be a sequencing read error. The chain carries TRBV20-1 and TRBJ2-1, with a tentative D call TRBD2 (6 bases). There are 17 residues in the CDR3. Germline-derived CDR1 and CDR2 are DFQATT and SNEGSKA (reference sequence). This CDR3 is CSARVPWSLAFRNERFF. CDR3 sequence (DNA): TGCAGTGCTAGAGTTCCTTGGTCACTAGCCTTTCGGAATGAGCGGTTCTTC.

This clonotype has at least ten counts. The rearrangement links TRBV9 to TRBJ1-2, with D unclear. V was clipped by 4 bases and J by 5 bases, with 15 bases between them. The CDR3 covers 14 residues. The V gene's germline CDR1 is SGDLS and CDR2 YYNGEE. The chain's CDR3 is CASSPGPTTYGYTF. CDR3 nucleotides: TGTGCCAGCAGCCCTGGACCGACGACTTATGGCTACACCTTC.

This clonotype was observed a few times. The chain couples TRBV3-1 to TRBJ2-5, with TRBD1 matching over 11 bases. The germline gives CDR1 LGHDT, CDR2 YNNKEL (reference sequence). V shed 2 bases and J 6 bases; nucleotides not matched to a gene: 8. There are 16 residues in the CDR3. Here the CDR3 DNA reads TGTGCCAGCAGCCAAACAGGACAGGGGGCTGGGAAGACCCAGTACTTC. Its protein product is CASSQTGQGAGKTQYF.

This clonotype was observed many times. The chain has TRBV3-1 and TRBJ2-7; 8 nucleotides line up with TRBD1. V was pared by 4 bases and J by 6 bases, with 11 bases of the junction left unmatched. CDR3 size: 15 residues. From germline, CDR1 is LGHDT and CDR2 YNNKEL (reference sequence). The DNA for the CDR3 is TGTGCCAGCAGCCTAAGACAGGGGTTCCGCCCCGAGCAGTACTTC. It codes for CASSLRQGFRPEQYF.

This clonotype was seen a handful of times. V is TRBV7-9 and J is TRBJ2-1; 7 bases match TRBD2. Looked up from germline, CDR1 is SEHNR and CDR2 is FQNEAQ (reference sequence). V gave up 4 bases and J gave up 0 bases; unmatched junction bases: 3. CDR3 size: 15 residues. The CDR3 DNA reads as TGTGCCAGCAGCTGGGGACTAAACTCCTACAATGAGCAGTTCTTC. This translates into CASSWGLNSYNEQFF.

This clonotype was recorded many times. The V and J genes are TRBV29-1 and TRBJ1-2, with 9 bases that match TRBD1. V lost 2 bases to trimming and J lost 4 bases; unmatched junction nucleotides: 8. From germline, CDR1 is SQVTM and CDR2 ANQGSEA. The CDR3 totals 15 residues. CDR3 protein: CSVETWDRDFYGYTF. Here the CDR3 DNA reads TGCAGCGTTGAAACCTGGGACAGGGATTTCTATGGCTACACCTTC.

The table lists this clonotype with many counts. The V gene is TRBV7-8, the J gene TRBJ1-1, with TRBD1 as a possible D gene (5 bases). CDR1 is SGHVS and CDR2 is FQNEAQ in the germline V gene. The CDR3 spans 14 residues. V lost 4 bases to trimming and J lost 5 bases, with 14 bases between them. CDR3 sequence (DNA): TGTGCCAGCAGCTCCTTGGCAGGGCGGACTGAAGCTTTCTTT. It is translated as CASSSLAGRTEAFF. The variable domain in full, completed from reference TRBV7-8 and TRBJ1-1, reads GAGVSQSPRYKVAKRGQDVALRCDPISGHVSLFWYQQALGQGPEFLTYFQNEAQLDKSGLPSDRFFAERPEGSVSTLKIQRTQQEDSAVYLCASSSLAGRTEAFFGQGTRLTVV.

At least ten counts were recorded for this clonotype. This chain connects TRBV9 to TRBJ2-2; D could derive from TRBD1 or TRBD2 (5 bases each). Between the trimmed V and J ends, which lost 4 bases and 4 bases, there was a span of 14 bases. This CDR3 comprises 15 residues. The germline CDR1 and CDR2 sequences are SGDLS and YYNGEE. CDR3 sequence reads: CASSPREGFTGELFF. The CDR3 nucleotides read TGTGCCAGCAGCCCTCGAGAGGGGTTCACCGGGGAGCTGTTTTTT.

The table lists this clonotype with many counts. The chain has TRBV7-2 and TRBJ2-3; TRBD1 is a possible D gene (5 bases). This CDR3 has 11 amino acids. V shed 5 bases and J shed 14 bases, with 14 bases lying between them. Germline CDR1 reads SGHTA; CDR2 reads FQGNSA. The CDR3 DNA follows: TGTGCCAGCAGCCAGGGCCCTCTCGCGTATTTT. Its translation: CASSQGPLAYF.

In its sample, this clonotype was seen a few times. An end of the junction differs from the germline gene, which may be a read error. The V and J genes are TRBV9 and TRBJ2-3, with TRBD2 matching over 7 bases. The germline CDR1 and CDR2 sequences are SGDLS and YYNGEE. The CDR3 consists of 16 residues. CDR3 coding DNA: TGTGCCAGCAGCTTACTAGCGACAAGTAGCACAGGTACGCAGTATTTT. As protein: CASSLLATSSTGTQYF.

This clonotype appeared many times. The rearrangement links TRBV7-6 to TRBJ2-7; the match to TRBD2 covers 8 bases. Germline V CDR1 and CDR2: SGHVS, FNYEAQ. V lost 1 base, J lost 4 bases, and 6 bases stayed unmatched. This CDR3 comprises 15 residues. The DNA for the CDR3 is TGTGCCAGCAGCTTAGGTGGCGGGGGGACGTACGAGCAGTACTTC. It yields the protein CASSLGGGGTYEQYF.